This T cell receptor beta chain was documented in a study of cytomegalovirus exposure and HLA in healthy donors. Across the study: An earlier analysis identified more than 95 million unique TCR beta sequences in about 179 million T cells.

PCR was performed using 60 Vbeta and 13 Jbeta primers. Sequencing was performed with immunoSEQ multiplex PCR; in TCRdb, only in-frame clones are kept and a portion is missing. The sample lists fewer than 250,000 clones; roughly 75% were seen once. With 1 base removed from V and 0 bases from J, the gap between germline ends came to 7 bases. This CDR3 spans 14 amino acids. Germline V CDR1 and CDR2: SEHNR, FQNEAQ (reference sequence). This sequence was found in a woman aged 25 to 39 in good health and CMV-seronegative. Sequenced sample: PBMCs. The chain has TRBV7-9 and TRBJ2-7; D is perhaps TRBD1 (5 bases). CDR3 nucleotides: TGTGCCAGCAGCTTAGAGGGGCACTCCTACGAGCAGTACTTC. This gives the protein CASSLEGHSYEQYF.